This T cell receptor beta chain was captured in a study of blood T cell repertoires in COVID-19. Overall study context: The samples span acute and convalescent COVID-19 from the United States, Italy and Spain. In each case, the material was cDNA or gDNA derived from T cells, B-cell-depleted T cells, or PBMCs.

Authors' methods: By means of reference gene primer amplification, nucleated cell counts were estimated. Profiling relied on immunoSEQ multiplex PCR, and the TCRdb table lists in-frame clones only, not all of them. Clonal size and the V and J genes are those of that table, whereas D and trimming came from the DNA. The sample gives roughly 270,000 clones, roughly 87% of which show up once; just under 9.5% is in the top ten. V was pared by 1 base and J by 7 bases, with 12 bases between. From germline, CDR1 is SGHRS and CDR2 YFSETQ. This CDR3 spans 13 amino acids. The rearrangement joins TRBV5-1 to TRBJ2-7; tentatively, D is TRBD1 (5 bases). The receptor's source is a man younger than 35 with active or convalescent COVID-19. The specimen sequenced was peripheral blood. CDR3 sequence: CASSLWQGEEQYF. CDR3 bases: TGCGCCAGCAGCTTGTGGCAGGGTGAGGAGCAGTACTTC.